This T cell receptor beta chain was profiled in a study of blood T cells in healthy people across ages. Peripheral blood from each donor was collected in a volume of approximately 10 milliliters. A note on this clonotype: The antigen is not known.

CDR3 length: 12 residues. Germline loops: CDR1 MDHEN, CDR2 SYDVKM. Between the trimmed V and J ends, which lost 8 bases and 7 bases, there was a span of 11 bases. Study-wide results and caveats: Reliance upon unsorted PBMCs precluded definitive naive versus antigen-experienced comparison.

With a J-beta primer mix and a sample-barcoded 5' primer, a second PCR ran about 7 to 11 cycles. TCRdb reprocessed the 5' RACE reads via MiXCR and lists one record per CDR3 protein. The data hold 700,000 to 950,000 distinct CDR3 sequences, with roughly 64% observed a single time. This sequence joins TRBV28 and TRBJ1-4, with D possibly being TRBD1 (6 bases). Sequencing was carried out using blood. The TCR was taken from a man in his thirties or forties in good health. CDR3 DNA: TGTGCCAGCCGCGGGGGCTTTGAAAAACTGTTTTTT. Amino acid sequence: CASRGGFEKLFF.